The entry below gives a single T cell receptor (beta chain) sequence along with its context. This clonotype was seen ten or more times. It lacks a known antigen. No per-base quality is available; no much larger clone lies one base away. The library was obtained by 5' RACE. The sequencing machine was a NextSeq 500. Unique molecular identifiers were attached to individual cDNA molecules in the TCR library protocol so that sequencing error and PCR bias could be corrected. Both TCR alpha and beta chains were sequenced, and tight co-correlation was observed between alpha and beta sequence abundances in each sample. Under the source paper's analysis protocol: Decombinator V4 was used to annotate TCR sequences for V gene, J gene and CDR3. TCRs were defined as expanded if a significant change between any two time points was detected under a Poisson model with p below 0.0001. TCR abundances were normalised to the total number of TCRs sequenced per sample and were expressed as counts per million. MAIT TCRs were defined by TRAV1-2 paired with TRAJ12, TRAJ20 or TRAJ33, and iNKT TCRs by TRAV10 paired with TRAJ18. A search of VDJdb, accessed on 1 November 2021, was run for TCRs annotated to CMV, EBV and SARS-CoV-2, with TCRs annotated for multiple antigens excluded. TCRdb applied fastp at Q25 and MiXCR to the public reads, then kept only in-frame beta chains. Rows are unified per CDR3 protein, each entry keeping the most common DNA and genes. TCRdb's processing, not the study's, gives the V and J calls here. The sample yields 27,000 or so distinct CDR3 sequences; about 4.5% were counted once. The top ten hold approximately 10% of the sample.

V is pruned by 4 bases and J by 2 bases, leaving 11 bases of the junction without a gene match. The CDR3 holds 16 amino acids from the cysteine to the phenylalanine. Only the CDR3 portion is preserved as DNA: 48 bases, with reading frame beginning at the first base. The sample comes from a study of early T cells in non-severe SARS-CoV-2 infection (dated by TCRdb to about 2021). In the study overall: TCR sequencing used bulk RNA from unsorted whole blood, so alpha and beta chains could not be paired.

Overall study results and their limits: VDJdb matching was skewed toward anti-spike CD8 responses and likely underestimated virus-specific expansions, missing private and CD4 specificities.

Set within a cohort of healthcare workers in London, UK, this nested case-control study involved weekly PCR testing of nasopharyngeal swabs along with blood sampling. Between 23 and 31 March 2020, the week of the UK lockdown, healthcare workers were enrolled and then followed up weekly for as long as 16 weeks. This clonotype was obtained from an adult who was a healthcare worker with PCR-confirmed SARS-CoV-2 infection or an uninfected control (not recorded which). Here the chain combines TRBV12-3 or TRBV12-4 and TRBJ2-7, with 7 middle bases fitting TRBD1. Sequences were obtained from whole blood. The nucleotides are TGTGCCAGCAGTTCCCCCAGGGGGTCGAACGCCTACGAGCAGTACTTC. This yields the protein CASSSPRGSNAYEQYF.